Reported below is one T cell receptor beta chain. Its antigen remains unidentified. No conserved phenylalanine or tryptophan is present at the end of the CDR3, so a read error is the likely explanation. The DNA is left out, because the CDR3 cannot be placed on it with certainty; the CDR3 is given as TCRdb lists it. The entry originates in a study of tumor and adjacent non-tumor tissue in lung cancer. Germline CDR1 SGHAT, CDR2 FQNNGV. Counting both end residues, the CDR3 totals 12 amino acids. The template was RNA from unsorted bulk tissue. The normal lung tissue was taken more than 3 cm from the tumor edge. Three rounds of nested PCR, following a modified ARM-PCR protocol, produced the TCRbeta library. Via MiXCR, TCRdb re-called the multiplex PCR reads, giving one row per CDR3 protein. The data contain 75,000 to 95,000 distinct CDR3 sequences, around 76% of them singletons. General study results and limits: Normal lung showed higher cumulative top 100 clone frequency than tumor. Compared with tumor, normal lung showed significantly lower TCR diversity.

The chain couples TRBV11-2 to TRBJ2-7. The sequencing sample was made of distant non-tumor lung tissue. The receptor was isolated from a woman between 50 and 59 years old with non-small cell lung cancer. CDR3: CASSLSSGEQHL.